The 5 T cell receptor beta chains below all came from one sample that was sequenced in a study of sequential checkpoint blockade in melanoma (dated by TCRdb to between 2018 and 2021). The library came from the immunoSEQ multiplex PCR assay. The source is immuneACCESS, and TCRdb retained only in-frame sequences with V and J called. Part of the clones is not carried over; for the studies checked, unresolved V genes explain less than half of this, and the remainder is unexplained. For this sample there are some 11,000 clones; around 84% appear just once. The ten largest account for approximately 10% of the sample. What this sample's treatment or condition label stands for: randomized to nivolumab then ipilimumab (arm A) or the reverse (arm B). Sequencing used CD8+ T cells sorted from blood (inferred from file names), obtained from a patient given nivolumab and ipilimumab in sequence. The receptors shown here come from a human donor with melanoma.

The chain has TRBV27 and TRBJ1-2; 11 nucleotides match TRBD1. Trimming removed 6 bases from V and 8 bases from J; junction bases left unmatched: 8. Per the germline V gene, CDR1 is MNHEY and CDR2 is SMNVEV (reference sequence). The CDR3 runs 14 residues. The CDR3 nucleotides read TGTGCCAGCAGCCTCGGACAGGGGGCGTACGGCTACACCTTC. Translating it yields CASSLGQGAYGYTF.

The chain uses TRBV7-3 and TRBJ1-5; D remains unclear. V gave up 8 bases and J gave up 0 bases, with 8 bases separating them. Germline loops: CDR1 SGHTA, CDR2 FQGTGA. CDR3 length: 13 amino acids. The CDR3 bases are TGTGCCAGCGGGCAACTTAGCAATCAGCCCCAGCATTTT. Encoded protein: CASGQLSNQPQHF.

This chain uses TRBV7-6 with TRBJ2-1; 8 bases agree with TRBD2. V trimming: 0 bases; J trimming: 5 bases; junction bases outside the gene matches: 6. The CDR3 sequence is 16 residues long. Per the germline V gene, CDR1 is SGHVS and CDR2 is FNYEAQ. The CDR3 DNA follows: TGTGCCAGCAGCTTAGCTCCGGGGGGGTTTAACAATGAGCAGTTCTTC. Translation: CASSLAPGGFNNEQFF.

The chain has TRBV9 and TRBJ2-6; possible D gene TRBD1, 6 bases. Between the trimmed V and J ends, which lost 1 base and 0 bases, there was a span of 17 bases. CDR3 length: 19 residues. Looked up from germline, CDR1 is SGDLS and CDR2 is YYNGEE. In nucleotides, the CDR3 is TGTGCCAGCAGCGTATCCCTGGACAGATTAGGCTCTGGGGCCAACGTCCTGACTTTC. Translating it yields CASSVSLDRLGSGANVLTF.

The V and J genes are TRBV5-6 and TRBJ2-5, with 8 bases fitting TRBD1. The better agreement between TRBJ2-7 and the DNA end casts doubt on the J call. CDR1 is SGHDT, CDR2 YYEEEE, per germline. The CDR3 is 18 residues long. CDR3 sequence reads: CASSLFALTGAEPYEQYF. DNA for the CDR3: TGTGCCAGCAGCTTGTTCGCCCTGACAGGGGCCGAACCCTACGAGCAGTACTTC.